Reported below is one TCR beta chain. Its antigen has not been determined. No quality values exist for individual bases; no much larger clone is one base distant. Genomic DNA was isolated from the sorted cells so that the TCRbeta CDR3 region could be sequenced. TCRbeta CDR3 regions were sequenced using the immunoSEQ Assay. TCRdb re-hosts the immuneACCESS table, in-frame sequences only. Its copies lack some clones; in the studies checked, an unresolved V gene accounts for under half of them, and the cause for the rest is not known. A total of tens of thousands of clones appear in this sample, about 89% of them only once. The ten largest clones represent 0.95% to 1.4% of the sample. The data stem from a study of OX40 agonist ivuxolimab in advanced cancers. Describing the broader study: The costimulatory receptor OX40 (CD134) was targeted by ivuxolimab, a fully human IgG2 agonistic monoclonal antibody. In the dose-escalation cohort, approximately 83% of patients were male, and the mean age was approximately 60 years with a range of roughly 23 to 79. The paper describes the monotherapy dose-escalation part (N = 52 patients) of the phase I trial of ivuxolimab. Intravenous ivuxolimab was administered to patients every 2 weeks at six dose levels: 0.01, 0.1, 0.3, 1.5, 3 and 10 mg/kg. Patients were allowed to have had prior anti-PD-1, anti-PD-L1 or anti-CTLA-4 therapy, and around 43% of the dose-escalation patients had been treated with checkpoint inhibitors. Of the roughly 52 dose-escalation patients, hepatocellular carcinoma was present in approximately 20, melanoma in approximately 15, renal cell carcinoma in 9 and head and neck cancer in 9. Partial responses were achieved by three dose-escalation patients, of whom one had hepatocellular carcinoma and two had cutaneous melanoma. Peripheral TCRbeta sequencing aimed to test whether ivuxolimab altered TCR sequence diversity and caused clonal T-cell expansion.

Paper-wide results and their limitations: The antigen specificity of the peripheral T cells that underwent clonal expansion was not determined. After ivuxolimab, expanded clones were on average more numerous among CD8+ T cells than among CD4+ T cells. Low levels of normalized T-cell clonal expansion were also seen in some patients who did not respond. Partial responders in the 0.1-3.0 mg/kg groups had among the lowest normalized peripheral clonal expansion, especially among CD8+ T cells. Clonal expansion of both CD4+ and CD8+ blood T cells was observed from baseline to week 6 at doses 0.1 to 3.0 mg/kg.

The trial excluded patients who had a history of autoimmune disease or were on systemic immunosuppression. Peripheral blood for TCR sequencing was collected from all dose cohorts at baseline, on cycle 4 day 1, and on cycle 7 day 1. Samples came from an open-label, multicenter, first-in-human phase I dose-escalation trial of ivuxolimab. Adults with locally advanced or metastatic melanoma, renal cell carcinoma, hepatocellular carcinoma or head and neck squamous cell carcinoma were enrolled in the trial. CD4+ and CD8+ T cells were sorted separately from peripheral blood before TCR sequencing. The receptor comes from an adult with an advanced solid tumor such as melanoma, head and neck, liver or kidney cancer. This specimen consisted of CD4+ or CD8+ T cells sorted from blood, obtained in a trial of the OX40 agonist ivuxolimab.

This receptor carries the CDR3 CASSLGKGNYGYTF. The nucleotide sequence reads TGCGCCAGCAGCTTGGGTAAGGGAAACTATGGCTACACCTTC. Recombination connected TRBV5-1 to TRBJ1-2; there is no confident call for the D gene. Counted from cysteine to phenylalanine, this CDR3 has 14 amino acids. Only CDR3 DNA remains: 42 bases, in frame from the first base. Cut back by 0 bases and 2 bases, the V and J ends lie 8 bases apart. The germline V gene provides CDR1 SGHRS and CDR2 YFSETQ.